This T cell receptor (beta chain) came from a study of blood T cell repertoires in COVID-19. Authors' processing steps: Amplification with reference gene primers provided the estimates of nucleated cell counts. The protocol was immunoSEQ multiplex PCR, while the TCRdb copy is restricted to in-frame clones and leaves out a portion. Clonal size and the V and J genes are those of that table, whereas D and trimming came from the DNA. Seen here are around 150,000 clones, approximately 86% observed once, and the top ten hold 8% to 10%. Germline CDR1 is SNHLY and CDR2 is FYNNEI. With 2 bases removed from V and 7 bases from J, the gap between germline ends came to 10 bases. CDR3 length: 13 residues.

The rearrangement joins TRBV2 to TRBJ2-3; maybe TRBD1 (6 bases). The clonotype comes from a man aged 55-75 years with acute or convalescent COVID-19. Input material: peripheral blood. In DNA, the CDR3 is TGTGCCAGCAGTGAACGCGACAGGAATACGCAGTATTTT. Translated: CASSERDRNTQYF.